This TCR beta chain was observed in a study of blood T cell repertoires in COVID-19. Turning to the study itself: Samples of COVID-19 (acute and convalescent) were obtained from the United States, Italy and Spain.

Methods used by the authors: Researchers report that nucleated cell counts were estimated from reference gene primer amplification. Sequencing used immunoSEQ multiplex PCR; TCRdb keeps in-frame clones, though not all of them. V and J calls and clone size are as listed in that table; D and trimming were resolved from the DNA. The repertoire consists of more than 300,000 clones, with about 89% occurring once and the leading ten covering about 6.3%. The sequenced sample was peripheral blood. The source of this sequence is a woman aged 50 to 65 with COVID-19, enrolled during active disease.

This CDR3 is CASSQEGTGNSPLHF. CDR3 DNA: TGTGCCAGCAGCCAGGAGGGGACAGGGAATTCACCCCTCCACTTT. This sequence joins TRBV7-3 and TRBJ1-6; 9 bases agree with TRBD1. There are 15 residues in the CDR3. The germline gives CDR1 SGHTA, CDR2 FQGTGA. J was trimmed by 7 bases and V by 5 bases; bases with no gene match: 6.